This T cell receptor (beta chain) was retrieved from a study of cytomegalovirus exposure and HLA in healthy donors. Looked up from germline, CDR1 is SQVTM and CDR2 is ANQGSEA. The ends were cut back, 7 bases at V and 0 bases at J, with 16 bases in the middle. The CDR3 runs 15 residues. 13 Jbeta primers and 60 Vbeta primers were used for the PCR. Sequencing used immunoSEQ multiplex PCR; TCRdb keeps in-frame clones, though not all of them. The table lists 35,000 to 45,000 clones. Input material: PBMCs. The clonotype comes from a male donor in good health and CMV-seronegative. The chain combines TRBV29-1 with TRBJ2-1; D not certain. The CDR3 DNA follows: TGCAGCGCATCCCGCCCCCGAGTCTCCTACAATGAGCAGTTCTTC. Its translation: CSASRPRVSYNEQFF.